The TCR beta chain under discussion was sequenced for a study of response to subunit inactivated influenza vaccine. This CDR3 has 15 amino acids. In germline, CDR1 is SGHTA, CDR2 FQGNSA. With V trimmed by 5 bases and J by 2 bases, 2 bases remained unmatched. This clonotype was observed at least ten times. Its antigen is still unknown. Study-level findings and limits: The authors offered the suggestion that each seasonal influenza vaccination recruits few new T cells.

TCRdb independently ran MiXCR on the RT-PCR reads; one entry per CDR3 protein. The sample yields 450,000 to 600,000 distinct CDR3 sequences, around 8% seen once. The TCR originated in a man aged 50-75 years who received an inactivated influenza vaccine. The rearrangement uses TRBV7-2 and TRBJ1-4, with 10 bases matching TRBD1. The starting material was PBMCs from blood, obtained 23 to 25 months after vaccination. The CDR3 region is CASSQTGGTNEKLFF. The CDR3 DNA sequence: TGTGCCAGCAGCCAGACAGGGGGCACTAATGAAAAACTGTTTTTT. The full variable domain, in which reference TRBV7-2 and TRBJ1-4 provide the parts outside the CDR3, is GAGVSQSPSNKVTEKGKDVELRCDPISGHTALYWYRQSLGQGLEFLIYFQGNSAPDKSGLPSDRFSAERTGGSVSTLTIQRTQQEDSAVYLCASSQTGGTNEKLFFGSGTQLSVL.